These T cell receptor beta chains were read from a single sample in a study of metastatic and nonmetastatic thyroid tumors. TCRdb reprocessed the PCR reads via MiXCR. The sample includes some 33,000 clones, roughly 6.8% of them seen just once. The sequenced sample consisted of blood. The receptors shown here come from a female donor with papillary thyroid cancer or a benign thyroid nodule (not recorded which). Some clones in this sample may be carry-over from other donors' samples. The CDR3 runs from the conserved cysteine through the conserved F or W.

TRBJ2-1 TRBV10-3 CAISGGSITDNEQFF
TRBJ1-1 TRBV9 CASSVDGGSTEAFF
TRBJ2-3 TRBV5-1 CASSLSTDTQYF
TRBJ2-3 TRBV10-1 CASSDRGATDTQYF
TRBJ2-7 TRBV7-8 CASSLSGQGYEQYF
TRBJ2-6 TRBV5-1 CASSPGQFSPGANVLTF
TRBJ2-7 TRBV20-1 CSAPNSGQGAYEQYF
TRBJ2-3 TRBV20-1 CSAGQPTGTDTQYF
TRBJ2-7 TRBV6-1 CASSEALGAYYEQYF
TRBJ2-7 TRBV29-1 CSGGAGQKPGEQYF
TRBJ2-7 TRBV7-4 CASAGGCNEQYF
TRBJ1-2 TRBV6-1 CASSPTGGDGYTF
TRBJ1-5 TRBV3-1 CAISFARGINQPQHF
TRBJ2-5 TRBV19 CASSTTPQETQYF
TRBJ1-4 TRBV28 CASSSPTGGTEKLFF
TRBJ2-5 TRBV7-2 CASSPDSGSGETQYF
TRBJ2-1 TRBV12-3/TRBV12-4 CASSFHNEQFF
TRBJ2-5 TRBV27 CASSRRTGQETQYF
TRBJ1-6 TRBV7-2 CASSRLIWTESPLHF
TRBJ2-2 TRBV7-2 CASSLAWAGELFF
TRBJ1-1 TRBV12-3/TRBV12-4 CASTERGGNTEAFF
TRBJ1-5 TRBV19 CASTRRPTGENQPQHF
TRBJ2-1 TRBV7-2 CASSPRGGGNNEQFF
TRBJ2-7 TRBV3-1 CASSQSGTERSYEQYF
TRBJ1-3 TRBV20-1 CSAFGGPTGNTIYF